A selection of T cell receptor beta chains follows, all from one sample in a study of blood T cell repertoires in COVID-19. The table came from immunoSEQ multiplex PCR; TCRdb's copy has only in-frame clones and leaves some out. The sample carries 250,000 to 350,000 clones, more than 75% recorded once. The sequenced sample was peripheral blood. The receptor source for this set is a woman between 50 and 59 years old who had recovered from COVID-19. Each CDR3 is given with its conserved first and last residue. The D gene is left open where the match is weak. The size of a clone is reported for some rows only, either as once, few or many, or as a class for expanded clones.

V	J	size	D	DNA	CDR3
TRBV5-6	TRBJ1-5	.	.	TGTGCCAGCAGCTGGTCGGGGGATCAGCCCCAGCATTTT	CASSWSGDQPQHF
TRBV2	TRBJ1-1	.	.	TGTGCCGTCCGGGACAACTCCCCCGGCACTGAAGCTTTCTTT	CAVRDNSPGTEAFF
TRBV6-5	TRBJ1-1	.	.	TGTGCCAGCAGTTCGAGCAGGGGTGGCCCTGAAGCTTTCTTT	CASSSSRGGPEAFF
TRBV30	TRBJ1-1	.	.	TGTGCCTGGAGTACAGGCACTGAAGCTTTCTTT	CAWSTGTEAFF
TRBV7-8	TRBJ2-1	.	.	TGTGCCAGCAGCTTAGTGTGGGGCGACAATGAGCAGTTCTTC	CASSLVWGDNEQFF
TRBV15	TRBJ1-5	.	.	TGTGCCACCAGCAGAGAGGGGGGAAATCAGCCCCAGCATTTT	CATSREGGNQPQHF
TRBV28	TRBJ1-3	once	.	TGTGCCAGCAGTCTTGGGGGGTTTGGAAACACCATATATTTT	CASSLGGFGNTIYF
TRBV28	TRBJ1-3	.	.	TGTGCCAGCAGTTGGGGCAGGGGACCTGGAAACACCATATATTTT	CASSWGRGPGNTIYF
TRBV11-3	TRBJ2-3	.	TRBD1	TGTGCCAGCAGCCCAGGGGGCCGCACAGATACGCAGTATTTT	CASSPGGRTDTQYF
TRBV29-1	TRBJ2-1	.	TRBD2	TGCAGCGTTGGACGGAGACTAGCGGGACAGAATGAGCAGTTCTTC	CSVGRRLAGQNEQFF